This T cell receptor beta chain was recorded in a study of molecular identifiers for immune sequencing clone quantification. Study background: Four of five splits of RNA from approximately 20,000 or 100,000 naive CD8 cells were sequenced in replicates.

TCRdb redid the calling of the PCR reads with MiXCR, one entry per CDR3 protein. The data contain under 85,000 distinct CDR3 sequences, 15% to 20% of them seen just once; the ten biggest clones take up 1.5%. Naive CD8 T cells underwent sorting with the CD8+CD4-CCR7+CD45RA+ definition. This clonotype was picked up a small number of times. The CDR3 is 14 amino acids. The V end was cut by 4 bases, the J end by 1 base, with 11 bases between. From germline, CDR1 is MNHNS and CDR2 SASEGT. Sequenced material: naive CD8+ T cells from blood, with Jurkat cell RNA spiked in. Subset denoted: FACS-sorted CD8+CD4-CCR7+CD45RA+ naive T cells. V is TRBV6-1 and J is TRBJ2-7; the D gene is possibly TRBD1 (5 bases). This clonotype was sampled from a human donor in good health. Some libraries in this study had Jurkat cell RNA spiked in. CDR3 DNA: TGTGCCAGCAGTGTAACTGGGGCGTCCTACGAGCAGTACTTC. Protein product: CASSVTGASYEQYF.